The rows below give T cell receptor beta chains drawn from one sample of a study of STAT5B mutations in CD4+ large granular lymphocyte leukemia. The data were produced by immunoSEQ multiplex PCR, yet TCRdb's version contains in-frame clones alone and is incomplete. The data show more than 30,000 clones, around 71% seen once. The sequencing sample was made of CD4+ T cells from blood buffy coats. These receptors came from a human donor in good health. Each CDR3 is given with its conserved first and last residue. A D gene is named only where the DNA matches it firmly. Size is omitted from some rows. Given values are once, few, many or a class for expanded clones.

CDR3 DNA,CDR3 protein,V gene,clone size,D gene,J gene
TGTGCCAGCCTCCGAAGGGGGTCTGAAGCTTTCTTT,CASLRRGSEAFF,TRBV9,.,.,TRBJ1-1
TGTGCCAGCAGCGGACGGAGCTCCTATAATTCACCCCTCCACTTT,CASSGRSSYNSPLHF,TRBV6-6,.,.,TRBJ1-6
TGTGCCTGGAGTGTCTGGGGGTCTGGAAACACCATATATTTT,CAWSVWGSGNTIYF,TRBV30,once,.,TRBJ1-3
TGTGCCAGCAGCTTGCCGGCTCAGCCCCAGCATTTT,CASSLPAQPQHF,TRBV5-4,once,.,TRBJ1-5
TGTGCCAGCAGCCCGGACAGGGAAGGCAATGAGCAGTTCTTC,CASSPDREGNEQFF,TRBV4-2,.,TRBD1,TRBJ2-1
TGCAGCGTTGATCTACTAGGCCAAGAGACCCAGTACTTC,CSVDLLGQETQYF,TRBV29-1,.,.,TRBJ2-5
TGTGCCAGCAGGCAACAGGGGATAACTAATGAAAAACTGTTTTTT,CASRQQGITNEKLFF,TRBV25-1,.,TRBD1,TRBJ1-4
TGTGCCAGCAGCTTAGAGGGGGGATACAATGAGCAGTTCTTC,CASSLEGGYNEQFF,TRBV11-1,few,.,TRBJ2-1
TGTGCCAGCAGTTCCCCGACTAGCGGGGGGGCTGAGACCCAGTACTTC,CASSSPTSGGAETQYF,TRBV28,.,TRBD2,TRBJ2-5
TGTGCCATCAGCCGAAGCGCCGGACAGTCAACTAATGAAAAACTGTTTTTT,CAISRSAGQSTNEKLFF,TRBV10-3,.,.,TRBJ1-4
TGTGCCAGCAGTGAAGTAATGTCAGGCGGGGGGTCCTACAATGAGCAGTTCTTC,CASSEVMSGGGSYNEQFF,TRBV6-1,.,TRBD2,TRBJ2-1
TGTGGAGACAGGGGGGTAAATTCACCCCTCCACTTT,CGDRGVNSPLHF,TRBV10-3,few,TRBD1,TRBJ1-6
TGTGCCAGCAGCTCCACTCCGGGACAAAACTATGGCTACACCTTC,CASSSTPGQNYGYTF,TRBV5-5,.,.,TRBJ1-2
TGCAGCGTTGAGACACAGGGATCCACCGGGGAGCTGTTTTTT,CSVETQGSTGELFF,TRBV29-1,.,.,TRBJ2-2
TGTGCCAGCAGTGCTTCAGCATTCTCTGGAAACACCATATATTTT,CASSASAFSGNTIYF,TRBV6-1,.,.,TRBJ1-3
TGTGCCAGCAGCCCGGACAGGGGTAATGAAAAACTGTTTTTT,CASSPDRGNEKLFF,TRBV6-5,.,TRBD1,TRBJ1-4
TGTGCCAGCAGCGTAGTGTCTGGGCCAGATACGCAGTATTTT,CASSVVSGPDTQYF,TRBV9,.,.,TRBJ2-3
TGTGCCAGCAGCTCCCAGACTAGCGGGGTTGTCTCGTTCTTC,CASSSQTSGVVSFF,TRBV5-5,.,TRBD2,TRBJ2-1
TGTGCCAGCAGCTTAAAGCGGGGGGGCCTGGTAGATACGCAGTATTTT,CASSLKRGGLVDTQYF,TRBV11-2,.,TRBD2,TRBJ2-3
TGTGCCAGCAGCTTAGGACAGGGTGCCTACAATGAGCAGTTCTTC,CASSLGQGAYNEQFF,TRBV11-3,once,TRBD1,TRBJ2-1
TGCGCCAGCAGCTTGGGTGAAGGGCGAGGCTATGGCTACACCTTC,CASSLGEGRGYGYTF,TRBV5-1,.,.,TRBJ1-2
TGCAGCGCCGGAACTAGCGGGGGGCCCACAGATACGCAGTATTTT,CSAGTSGGPTDTQYF,TRBV29-1,.,TRBD2,TRBJ2-3